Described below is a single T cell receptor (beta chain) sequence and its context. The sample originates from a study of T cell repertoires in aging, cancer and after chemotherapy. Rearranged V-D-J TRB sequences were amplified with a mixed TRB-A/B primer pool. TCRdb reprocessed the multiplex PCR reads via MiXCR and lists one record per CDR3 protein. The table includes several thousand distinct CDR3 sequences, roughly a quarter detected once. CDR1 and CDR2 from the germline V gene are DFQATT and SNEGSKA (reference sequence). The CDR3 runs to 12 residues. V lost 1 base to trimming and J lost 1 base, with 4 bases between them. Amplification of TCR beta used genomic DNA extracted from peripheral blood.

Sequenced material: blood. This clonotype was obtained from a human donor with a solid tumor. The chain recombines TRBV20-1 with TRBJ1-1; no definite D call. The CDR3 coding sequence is TGCAGTGCTAGAGTGGGGAACACTGAAGCTTTCTTT. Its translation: CSARVGNTEAFF.